The entry that follows covers one TCR beta chain sequence. Its specificity is not known. The sample comes from a study of CD8 T cell repertoires and HIV-1 epitope variants. Overall study context: Twenty-five autologous and known Gag and Nef epitope variant peptides each stimulated T cells separately. Controls included no peptide, Ebola AY9 epitope, and a CMV, EBV, flu pool. Tested: three Gag epitope families, Nef HW9 and YT9.

CDR3 length: 14 amino acids. Germline CDR1 and CDR2: SEHNR and FQNEAQ (reference sequence). The ends were cut back, 2 bases at V and 2 bases at J, with 9 bases in the middle. Survey-depth immunoSEQ sequencing covered TCR beta CDR3 regions. Only in-frame clones appear in the TCRdb table, and some are missing; sequencing was by immunoSEQ multiplex PCR. The data show about 4,400 clones, 65% seen once. The V and J genes are TRBV7-9 and TRBJ2-5; D remains ambiguous. The sequence derives from a male donor with HIV. Input material: cultured CD8+ T cells derived from PBMCs. The CDR3 sequence is CASSLQEIQETQYF. The CDR3 nucleotides are TGTGCCAGCAGCTTACAAGAGATTCAAGAGACCCAGTACTTC.